This TCR beta chain was captured in a study of OX40 agonist ivuxolimab in advanced cancers. In the study overall: Patients were treated with ivuxolimab, an agonistic anti-OX40 (CD134) antibody.

Clones were sequenced by immunoSEQ multiplex PCR, and TCRdb holds only the in-frame ones, with some missing. The sample lists 65,000 to 95,000 clones; 90% to 95% were seen once. This clone was detected only a few times. Germline V gives CDR1 GTSNPN, CDR2 SVGIG (reference sequence). Trimming took off 1 base at V and 0 bases at J, with 3 bases between the two ends. CDR3 length equals 12 residues. This clonotype originated in an adult with an advanced solid tumor such as melanoma, head and neck, liver or kidney cancer. The starting material was CD4+ or CD8+ T cells sorted from blood, obtained in a trial of the OX40 agonist ivuxolimab. V gene TRBV30 combines with J gene TRBJ1-1; unclear D gene. DNA of the CDR3: TGTGCCTGGAGTGCCGTGAACACTGAAGCTTTCTTT. It specifies CAWSAVNTEAFF.